This TCR beta chain was observed in a study of shared clonotypes between healthy human individuals. Clones were read by immunoSEQ multiplex PCR, and TCRdb kept only the in-frame ones, dropping some. Of over 2 million clones listed, roughly 94% are singletons. This CDR3 spans 14 amino acids. V was pared by 0 bases and J by 2 bases, with 8 bases between. Looked up from germline, CDR1 is MNHEY and CDR2 is SVGAGI. Only CD45RO-negative cells positively selected for CCR7 counted as naive CD8 cells, so terminally differentiated effector memory CD45RA+ cells were excluded. Concerning this clone itself: Other nucleotide sequences from this sample produce the same CDR3.

V usage is TRBV6-5 and J usage is TRBJ2-7; D unclear. Material for sequencing was naive CD8+ T cells sorted from blood. This sequence originates from a man between 18 and 29 years old in good health. DNA for the CDR3: TGTGCCAGCAGTTACTCGAGTGGGACCTACGAGCAGTACTTC. Its protein is CASSYSSGTYEQYF.